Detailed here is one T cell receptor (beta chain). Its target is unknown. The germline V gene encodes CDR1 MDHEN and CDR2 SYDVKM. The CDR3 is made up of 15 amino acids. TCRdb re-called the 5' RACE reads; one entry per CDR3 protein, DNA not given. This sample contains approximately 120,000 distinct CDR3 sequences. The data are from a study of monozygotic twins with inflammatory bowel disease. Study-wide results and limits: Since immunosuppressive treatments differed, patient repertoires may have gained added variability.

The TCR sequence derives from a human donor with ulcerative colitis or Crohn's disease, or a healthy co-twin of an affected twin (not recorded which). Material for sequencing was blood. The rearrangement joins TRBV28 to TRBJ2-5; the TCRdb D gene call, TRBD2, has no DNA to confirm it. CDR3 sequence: CASSPQATLQETQYF.